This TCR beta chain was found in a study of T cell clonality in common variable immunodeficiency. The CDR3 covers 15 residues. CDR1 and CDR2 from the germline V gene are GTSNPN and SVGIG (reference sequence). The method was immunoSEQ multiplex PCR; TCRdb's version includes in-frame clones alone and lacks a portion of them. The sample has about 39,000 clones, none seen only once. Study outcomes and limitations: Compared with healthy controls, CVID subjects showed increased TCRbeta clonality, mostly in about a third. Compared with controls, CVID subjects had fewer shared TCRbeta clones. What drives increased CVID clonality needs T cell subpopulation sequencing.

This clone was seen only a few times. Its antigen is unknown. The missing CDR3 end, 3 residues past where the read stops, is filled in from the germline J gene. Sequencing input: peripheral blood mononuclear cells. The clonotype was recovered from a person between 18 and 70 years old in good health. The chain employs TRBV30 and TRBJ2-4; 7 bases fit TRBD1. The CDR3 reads CAWSSLGQSPNGQYF. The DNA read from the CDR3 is TGTGCCTGGAGCAGTTTGGGACAGTCCCCCAATGGT.